What follows are 16 T cell receptor beta chains derived from one specimen sequenced in a study of T cell responses to AZD1222 COVID-19 vaccine. TCRdb's copy holds only in-frame clones and misses some; the assay was immunoSEQ multiplex PCR. Among about 110,000 clones listed, around 87% were seen once. The source was peripheral blood, collected 28 days after the second AZD1222 dose. The receptors shown here come from an adult who received the AZD1222 COVID-19 vaccine.

The chain has TRBV4-3 and TRBJ2-2; D is possibly TRBD1 or TRBD2 (5 bases each). V lost 0 bases and J 1 base, leaving 9 bases between the germline ends. Germline V gene sequence: CDR1 LGHNA, CDR2 YSLEER. This CDR3 has 16 residues. The CDR3 sequence is CASSQDGTVNTGELFF. The CDR3 DNA reads TGCGCCAGCAGCCAAGACGGGACGGTGAACACCGGGGAGCTGTTTTTT.

V and J are TRBV9 and TRBJ1-1; the match to TRBD1 covers 8 bases. V lost 1 base to trimming and J lost 2 bases; unmatched junction nucleotides: 4. This CDR3 has 15 residues. CDR1 is SGDLS and CDR2 is YYNGEE in the germline V gene. CDR3 loop: CASSVKTGDNTEAFF. In DNA, the CDR3 is TGTGCCAGCAGCGTAAAGACAGGGGATAACACTGAAGCTTTCTTT.

V gene TRBV5-5 combines with J gene TRBJ1-4; TRBD1 is a possible D gene (6 bases). Looked up from germline, CDR1 is SGHKS and CDR2 is YYEKEE (reference sequence). Trimming cost V 3 bases and J 2 bases, with 14 bases left between them. The CDR3 has 16 residues. The CDR3 region has the DNA TGTGCCAGCAGCTCAAGGGGGAGTGGGACTAATGAAAAACTGTTTTTT. Protein sequence: CASSSRGSGTNEKLFF.

The chain employs TRBV5-8 and TRBJ2-1; the match to TRBD2 covers 9 bases. V was pared by 0 bases and J by 5 bases, with 9 bases of the junction left unmatched. The CDR3 sequence is 17 residues long. Germline CDR1 SGHTS, CDR2 YDEGEE. CDR3 bases: TGTGCCAGCAGCTTGGGGCGGGGGGGCGGCTTTAACAATGAGCAGTTCTTC. Translating gives CASSLGRGGGFNNEQFF.

The chain recombines TRBV27 with TRBJ2-7, with a weak D call TRBD1 (6 bases). Germline V lookup: CDR1 MNHEY, CDR2 SMNVEV (reference sequence). This CDR3 comprises 17 residues. V shed 10 bases and J shed 0 bases, with 25 bases lying between them. The CDR3 protein is CATQQGFGPGASYEQYF. The CDR3 DNA is TGTGCCACCCAACAGGGTTTCGGCCCTGGGGCCTCCTACGAGCAGTACTTC.

This chain joins TRBV5-1 and TRBJ1-1; tentatively, D is TRBD1 (6 bases). V lost 1 base and J 0 bases, leaving 10 bases between the germline ends. In germline, CDR1 is SGHRS, CDR2 YFSETQ. The CDR3 has 15 amino acids. The CDR3 loop is CASSLNGDMNTEAFF. The CDR3 coding sequence is TGCGCCAGCAGCTTGAACGGGGACATGAACACTGAAGCTTTCTTT. The full variable domain, rest sourced from reference TRBV5-1 and TRBJ1-1, is KAGVTQTPRYLIKTRGQQVTLSCSPISGHRSVSWYQQTPGQGLQFLFEYFSETQRNKGNFPGRFSGRQFSNSRSEMNVSTLELGDSALYLCASSLNGDMNTEAFFGQGTRLTVV.

This clone was found a few times. V usage is TRBV12-3 or TRBV12-4 and J usage is TRBJ2-1; D gene uncertain. V lost 4 bases and J 6 bases, leaving 10 bases between the germline ends. The CDR3 spans 13 residues. In DNA form, the CDR3 reads TGTGCCAGCAGTTCCCATACAAGCAATGAGCAGTTCTTC. Translation gives CASSSHTSNEQFF.

The chain combines TRBV19 with TRBJ2-3; 10 bases align to TRBD2. The CDR3 consists of 15 residues. Germline lookup yields CDR1 LNHDA and CDR2 SQIVND (reference sequence). The V and J ends lost 4 bases and 3 bases, in that order; junction bases with no gene match: 4. CDR3 loop: CASSTQREGTDTQYF. The CDR3 DNA reads as TGTGCCAGTAGTACTCAGCGGGAGGGTACAGATACGCAGTATTTT.

This CDR3 is CASSSLAEEQFF. CDR3 in DNA: TGTGCCAGCAGCTCCCTAGCGGAAGAGCAGTTCTTC. The chain is built from TRBV9 and TRBJ2-1; 7 bases match TRBD2. CDR1 and CDR2 from the germline V gene are SGDLS and YYNGEE. CDR3 length equals 12 residues. The junction had 5 bases not matched to a gene; V was cut back by 4 bases and J by 10 bases.

The chain uses TRBV10-3 and TRBJ1-2; possibly TRBD1 for D (5 bases). Germline CDR1 and CDR2: ENHRY and SYGVKD. The V and J ends lost 8 bases and 3 bases respectively, with 13 bases between them. This CDR3 is built from 13 residues. The CDR3 nucleotides are TGTGCCATCTCCCCGATGGGGGACTATGGCTACACCTTC. Protein product: CAISPMGDYGYTF.

The chain links TRBV4-2 to TRBJ2-1; 9 nucleotides align to TRBD2. Germline values: CDR1 LGHNA, CDR2 YNFKEQ. The V and J ends lost 0 bases and 13 bases, in that order; junction bases with no gene match: 1. The CDR3 totals 12 residues. The CDR3 protein is CASSQDGTSQFF. The CDR3 DNA sequence: TGTGCCAGCAGCCAAGATGGGACTAGCCAGTTCTTC.

This clone appeared once. The chain combines TRBV5-6 with TRBJ1-2, with 8 bases lining up with TRBD1. CDR3 length equals 13 residues. CDR1 SGHDT and CDR2 YYEEEE come from the germline V gene. V lost 2 bases to trimming and J lost 8 bases; unmatched junction nucleotides: 5. CDR3 bases: TGTGCCAGCAGCTTCGACAGGGGAGACGGCTACACCTTC. Protein sequence: CASSFDRGDGYTF.

The chain links TRBV6-2 or TRBV6-3 to TRBJ2-3; D remains unclear. Trimming removed 6 bases from V and 7 bases from J, with 11 bases in between. CDR1 is MNHEY and CDR2 is SVGEGT in the germline V gene. This CDR3 contains 12 residues. CDR3 residues: CASSREAHTQYF. The DNA for the CDR3 is TGTGCCAGCAGCCGAGAAGCCCATACGCAGTATTTT.

The chain is built from TRBV7-3 and TRBJ1-2, with D possibly matching TRBD1 (6 bases). The CDR3 length is 14 residues. Germline-derived CDR1 and CDR2 are SGHTA and FQGTGA. V was cut by 10 bases and J by 3 bases, with 18 bases left in between. The CDR3 here is CATTKGGLDYGYTF. The CDR3 DNA reads as TGTGCCACAACGAAAGGGGGGCTGGACTATGGCTACACCTTC.

The chain uses TRBV11-2 and TRBJ1-5; a weak D match, TRBD1 (5 bases). The CDR3 sequence is 13 residues long. The germline V and J ends were trimmed by 0 bases and 13 bases, with 13 bases remaining between them. Germline loops: CDR1 SGHAT, CDR2 FQNNGV. In DNA, the CDR3 is TGTGCCAGCAGCTTAGATGGAAGGGGCCTACAGCATTTT. Its protein is CASSLDGRGLQHF.

The chain is built from TRBV5-1 and TRBJ1-1; 8 bases agree with TRBD1. This CDR3 is 15 amino acids long. V was pared by 4 bases and J by 4 bases, with 9 bases of the junction left unmatched. CDR1 and CDR2 (germline): SGHRS, YFSETQ. This chain's CDR3 is CASSTSQGVGTEAFF. The CDR3 nucleotides read TGCGCCAGCAGCACGTCACAGGGGGTTGGCACTGAAGCTTTCTTT.